Shown below are 9 T cell receptor beta chains from a single sample sequenced in a study of blood T cell repertoires in COVID-19. The method was immunoSEQ multiplex PCR; TCRdb's version includes in-frame clones alone and lacks a portion of them. The table includes tens of thousands of clones, 80% to 90% detected once. Sequencing used peripheral blood. Receptors were obtained from a man in his 60s with acute or convalescent COVID-19.

This clone appeared a single time. V and J are TRBV2 and TRBJ1-3; 7 positions agree with TRBD1. Germline CDR1 and CDR2: SNHLY and FYNNEI. The CDR3 sequence is 16 residues long. Trimming removed 5 bases from V and 4 bases from J; junction bases left unmatched: 11. CDR3 protein: CASSPSRQGNGNTIYF. The CDR3 DNA sequence: TGTGCCAGCAGTCCCAGCCGACAGGGTAACGGAAACACCATATATTTT.

J is TRBJ1-2 and V is TRBV19; D gene unclear. V dropped 4 bases and J dropped 7 bases, with 10 bases sitting between them. The CDR3 has 12 residues. Germline CDR1 LNHDA, CDR2 SQIVND (reference sequence). The chain's CDR3 is CASSNPGSGYTF. CDR3 nucleotides: TGTGCCAGTAGTAACCCTGGGAGTGGCTACACCTTC.

The J gene is TRBJ1-3, the V gene TRBV6-5; unclear D gene. The germline V gene encodes CDR1 MNHEY and CDR2 SVGAGI. V lost 9 bases and J lost 2, with 5 bases in between. The CDR3 sequence is 11 residues long. The CDR3 loop reads CASTAGNTIYF. The CDR3 coding sequence is TGTGCCAGTACGGCTGGAAACACCATATATTTT.

This chain links TRBV9 with TRBJ1-1, with 7 bases matching TRBD1. The CDR3 contains 13 residues. Per germline, CDR1 SGDLS and CDR2 YYNGEE. V trimming: 4 bases; J trimming: 7 bases; junction bases outside the gene matches: 7. The CDR3 is CASSPSGTDEAFF. CDR3 DNA sequence: TGTGCCAGCAGCCCTTCCGGGACAGATGAAGCTTTCTTT.

The V gene is TRBV11-2, the J gene TRBJ1-4; TRBD1 might be the D (5 bases). V was clipped by 8 bases and J by 0 bases, with 16 bases between them. CDR3 size: 16 residues. Germline V gene sequence: CDR1 SGHAT, CDR2 FQNNGV. CDR3 sequence: CASSRGTISTNEKLFF. The CDR3 DNA reads TGTGCCAGCTCCCGGGGGACTATTTCAACTAATGAAAAACTGTTTTTT.

This clone was counted a single time. The gene calls are TRBV7-6 and TRBJ2-6; D may be TRBD1 (8 bases). Germline CDR1 and CDR2: SGHVS and FNYEAQ. V lost 3 bases and J lost 1, with 28 bases in between. CDR3 length: 22 amino acids. CDR3 residues: CASSFETRGTGPRGSGANVLTF. CDR3 in DNA: TGTGCCAGCAGCTTTGAGACGAGGGGGACAGGTCCGCGGGGGTCTGGGGCCAACGTCCTGACTTTC.

V usage is TRBV19 and J usage is TRBJ1-5; D not certain. The CDR3 is made up of 15 amino acids. In germline, CDR1 is LNHDA, CDR2 SQIVND (reference sequence). V shed 3 bases and J shed 6 bases, with 15 bases lying between them. The CDR3 region has the DNA TGTGCCAGTAGTATTCAGACCCTACAGATTCAGCCCCAGCATTTT. It yields the protein CASSIQTLQIQPQHF.

The chain has TRBV2 and TRBJ2-7, with D perhaps TRBD2 (6 bases). The ends were cut back, 6 bases at V and 6 bases at J, with 18 bases in the middle. This CDR3 contains 14 residues. Looked up from germline, CDR1 is SNHLY and CDR2 is FYNNEI. The CDR3 loop reads CASSGGRPEIEQYF. In DNA, the CDR3 is TGTGCCAGCAGCGGGGGTCGGCCCGAGATCGAGCAGTACTTC.

The chain combines TRBV4-1 with TRBJ2-1, with D possibly being TRBD2 (5 bases). The germline V gene has CDR1 MGHRA and CDR2 YSYEKL. V lost 1 base and J lost 7, with 14 bases in between. The CDR3 spans 15 residues. This chain's CDR3 is CASSQVRTFVNEQFF. CDR3 DNA: TGCGCCAGCAGCCAAGTTAGGACTTTCGTGAATGAGCAGTTCTTC.